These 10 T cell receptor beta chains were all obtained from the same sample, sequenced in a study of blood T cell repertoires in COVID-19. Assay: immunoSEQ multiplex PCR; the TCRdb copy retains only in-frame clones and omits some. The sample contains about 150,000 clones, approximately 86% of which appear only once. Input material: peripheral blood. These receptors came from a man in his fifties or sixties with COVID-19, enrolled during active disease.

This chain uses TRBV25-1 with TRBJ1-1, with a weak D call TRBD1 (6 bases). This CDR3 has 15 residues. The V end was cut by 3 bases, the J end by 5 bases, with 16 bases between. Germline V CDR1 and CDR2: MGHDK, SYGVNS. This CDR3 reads CASSDRQTGVTEAFF. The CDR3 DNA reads TGTGCCAGCAGTGACCGACAGACAGGCGTGACTGAAGCTTTCTTT.

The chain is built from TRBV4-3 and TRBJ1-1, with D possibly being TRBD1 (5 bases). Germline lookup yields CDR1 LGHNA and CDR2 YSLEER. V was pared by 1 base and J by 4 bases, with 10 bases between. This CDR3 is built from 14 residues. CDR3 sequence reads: CASSQAGVLTEAFF. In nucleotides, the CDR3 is TGCGCCAGCAGCCAAGCGGGGGTCCTCACTGAAGCTTTCTTT.

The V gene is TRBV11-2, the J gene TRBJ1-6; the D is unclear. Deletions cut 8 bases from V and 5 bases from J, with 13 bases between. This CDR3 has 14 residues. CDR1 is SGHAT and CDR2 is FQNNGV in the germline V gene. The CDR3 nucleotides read TGTGCCAGCGGACTGGTCAAGGATAATTCACCCCTCCACTTT. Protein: CASGLVKDNSPLHF.

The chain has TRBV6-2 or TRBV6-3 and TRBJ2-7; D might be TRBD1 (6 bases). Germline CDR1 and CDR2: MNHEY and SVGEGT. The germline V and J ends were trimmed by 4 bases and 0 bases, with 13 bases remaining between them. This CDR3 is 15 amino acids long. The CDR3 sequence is CASSFGWGHSYEQYF. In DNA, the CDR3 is TGTGCCAGCAGTTTCGGTTGGGGGCACTCCTACGAGCAGTACTTC.

CDR3 in amino acids: CATSRDLQLNEKLFF. The CDR3 bases are TGTGCCACCAGCAGAGATTTACAGCTTAATGAAAAACTGTTTTTT. V usage is TRBV15 and J usage is TRBJ1-4; D unresolved. The CDR3 extends over 15 amino acids. Germline V gene sequence: CDR1 LNHNV, CDR2 YYDKDF (reference sequence). With 0 bases removed from V and 4 bases from J, the gap between germline ends came to 9 bases.

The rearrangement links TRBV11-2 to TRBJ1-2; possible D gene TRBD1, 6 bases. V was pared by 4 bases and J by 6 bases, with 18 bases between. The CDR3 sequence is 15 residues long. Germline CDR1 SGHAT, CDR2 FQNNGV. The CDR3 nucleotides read TGTGCCAGCAGCTCTTACGACAGGCAGGGTCATGGCTACACCTTC. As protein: CASSSYDRQGHGYTF.

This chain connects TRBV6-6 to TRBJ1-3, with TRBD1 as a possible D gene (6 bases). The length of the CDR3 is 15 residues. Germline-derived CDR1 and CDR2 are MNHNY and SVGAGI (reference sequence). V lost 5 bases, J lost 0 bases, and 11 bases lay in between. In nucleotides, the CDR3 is TGTGCCAGCAGTCCAGGGACACCCTCTGGAAACACCATATATTTT. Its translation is CASSPGTPSGNTIYF.

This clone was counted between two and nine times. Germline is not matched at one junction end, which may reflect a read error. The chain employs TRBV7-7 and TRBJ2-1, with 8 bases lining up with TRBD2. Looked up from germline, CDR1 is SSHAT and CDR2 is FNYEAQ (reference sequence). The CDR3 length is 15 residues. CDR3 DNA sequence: TGTGCTAGCAGCTATATCCCGGGACTAGGCAATGAGCAGTTCTTC. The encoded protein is CASSYIPGLGNEQFF. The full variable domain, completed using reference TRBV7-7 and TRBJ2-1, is GAGVSQSPRYKVTKRGQDVTLRCDPISSHATLYWYQQALGQGPEFLTYFNYEAQPDKSGLPSDRFSAERPEGSISTLTIQRTEQRDSAMYRCASSYIPGLGNEQFFGPGTRLTVL.

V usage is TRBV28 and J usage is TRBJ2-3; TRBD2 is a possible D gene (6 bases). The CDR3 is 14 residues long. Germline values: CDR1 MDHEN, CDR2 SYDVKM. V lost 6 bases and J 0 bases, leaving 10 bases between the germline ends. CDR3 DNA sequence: TGTGCCAGCAGGGGGGGAGTAAGCACAGATACGCAGTATTTT. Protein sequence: CASRGGVSTDTQYF.

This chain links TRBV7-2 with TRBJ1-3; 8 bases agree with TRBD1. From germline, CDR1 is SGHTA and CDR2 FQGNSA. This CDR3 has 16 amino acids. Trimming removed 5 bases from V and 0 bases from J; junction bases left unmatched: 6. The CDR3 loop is CASSRDRQPSGNTIYF. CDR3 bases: TGTGCCAGCAGCCGGGACAGGCAGCCCTCTGGAAACACCATATATTTT.